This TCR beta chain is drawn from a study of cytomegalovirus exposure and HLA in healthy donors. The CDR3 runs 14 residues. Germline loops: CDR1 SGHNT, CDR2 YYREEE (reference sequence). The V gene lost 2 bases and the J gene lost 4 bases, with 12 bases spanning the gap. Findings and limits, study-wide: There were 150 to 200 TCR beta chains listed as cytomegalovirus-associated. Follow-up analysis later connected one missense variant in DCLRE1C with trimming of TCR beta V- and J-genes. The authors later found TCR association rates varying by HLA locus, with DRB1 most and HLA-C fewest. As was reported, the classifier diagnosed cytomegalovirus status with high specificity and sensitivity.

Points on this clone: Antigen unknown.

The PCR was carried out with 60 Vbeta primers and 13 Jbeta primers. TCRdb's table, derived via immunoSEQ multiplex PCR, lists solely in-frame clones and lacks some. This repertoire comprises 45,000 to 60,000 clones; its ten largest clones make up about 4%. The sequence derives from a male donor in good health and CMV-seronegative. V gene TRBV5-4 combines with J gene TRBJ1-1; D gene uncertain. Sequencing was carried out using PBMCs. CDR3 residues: CASSFGSIPTEAFF. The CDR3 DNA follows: TGTGCCAGCAGCTTTGGGAGCATCCCCACTGAAGCTTTCTTT. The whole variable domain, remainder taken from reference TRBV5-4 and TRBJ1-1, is ETGVTQSPTHLIKTRGQQVTLRCSSQSGHNTVSWYQQALGQGPQFIFQYYREEENGRGNFPPRFSGLQFPNYSSELNVNALELDDSALYLCASSFGSIPTEAFFGQGTRLTVV.